The TCR beta chain described here comes from a study of shared clonotypes between healthy human individuals. Looked up from germline, CDR1 is SGHVS and CDR2 is FQNEAQ. Trimming stripped 3 bases from V and 0 bases from J, with 12 bases between. The CDR3 contains 15 residues. Naive CD8 isolation took CD45RO-negative cells positively selected for CCR7 and excluded terminally differentiated effector memory CD45RA+ cells. Generated by immunoSEQ multiplex PCR, the TCRdb table keeps only in-frame clones and is missing some. The sample yields around 550,000 clones, around 95% seen once. V is TRBV7-8 and J is TRBJ2-7, with D possibly matching TRBD2 (5 bases). The clonotype originates from a woman in her 30s in good health. Sequenced: naive CD8+ T cells sorted from blood. CDR3 region: CASSFLSGNSYEQYF. The CDR3, as DNA: TGTGCCAGCAGCTTTCTGAGCGGTAACTCCTACGAGCAGTACTTC.